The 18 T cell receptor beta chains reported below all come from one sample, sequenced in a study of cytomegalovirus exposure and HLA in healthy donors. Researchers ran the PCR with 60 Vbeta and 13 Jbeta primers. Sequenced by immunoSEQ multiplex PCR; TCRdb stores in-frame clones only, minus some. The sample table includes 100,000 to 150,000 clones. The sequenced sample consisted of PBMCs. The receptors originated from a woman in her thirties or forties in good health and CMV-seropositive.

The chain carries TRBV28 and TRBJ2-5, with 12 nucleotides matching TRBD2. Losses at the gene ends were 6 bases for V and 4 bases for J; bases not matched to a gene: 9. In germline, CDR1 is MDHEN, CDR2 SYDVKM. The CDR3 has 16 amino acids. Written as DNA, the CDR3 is TGTGCCAGCAGACGATCTAGCGGGAGGGCCCGAGAGACCCAGTACTTC. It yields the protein CASRRSSGRARETQYF.

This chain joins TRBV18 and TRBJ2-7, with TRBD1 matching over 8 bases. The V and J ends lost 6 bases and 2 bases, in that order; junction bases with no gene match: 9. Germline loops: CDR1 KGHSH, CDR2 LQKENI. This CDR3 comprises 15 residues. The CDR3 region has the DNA TGTGCCAGCTCGATCGGGGACAGGTATACCTACGAGCAGTACTTC. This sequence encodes CASSIGDRYTYEQYF.

The CDR3 region is CASSLRLRAGRDTGELFF. The CDR3 DNA is TGTGCCAGCAGCCTCCGCCTCCGAGCGGGAAGAGACACCGGGGAGCTGTTTTTT. The J gene is TRBJ2-2, the V gene TRBV11-2; 7 bases are shared with TRBD2. This CDR3 region has 18 residues. Germline loops: CDR1 SGHAT, CDR2 FQNNGV. V shed 5 bases, J shed 3 bases, and the junction held 15 bases outside the gene matches. The full variable domain, rest sourced from reference TRBV11-2 and TRBJ2-2, is EAGVAQSPRYKIIEKRQSVAFWCNPISGHATLYWYQQILGQGPKLLIQFQNNGVVDDSQLPKDRFSAERLKGVDSTLKIQPAKLEDSAVYLCASSLRLRAGRDTGELFFGEGSRLTVL.

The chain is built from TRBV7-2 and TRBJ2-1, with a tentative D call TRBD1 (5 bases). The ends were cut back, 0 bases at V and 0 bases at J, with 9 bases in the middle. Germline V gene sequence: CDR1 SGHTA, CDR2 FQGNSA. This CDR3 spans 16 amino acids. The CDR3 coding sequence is TGTGCCAGCAGCTTAGCCCCCGACAGCTCCTACAATGAGCAGTTCTTC. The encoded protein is CASSLAPDSSYNEQFF.

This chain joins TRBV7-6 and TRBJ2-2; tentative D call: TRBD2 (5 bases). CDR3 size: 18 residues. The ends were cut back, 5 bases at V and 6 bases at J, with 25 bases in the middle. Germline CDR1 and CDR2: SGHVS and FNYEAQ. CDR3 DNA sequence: TGTGCCAGCAGCCGCACTCCCCTCTCGGGATCAAGGGCCGGGGAGCTGTTTTTT. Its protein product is CASSRTPLSGSRAGELFF. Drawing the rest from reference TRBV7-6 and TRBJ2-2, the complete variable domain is GAGVSQSPRYKVTKRGQDVALRCDPISGHVSLYWYRQALGQGPEFLTYFNYEAQQDKSGLPNDRFSAERPEGSISTLTIQRTEQRDSAMYRCASSRTPLSGSRAGELFFGEGSRLTVL.

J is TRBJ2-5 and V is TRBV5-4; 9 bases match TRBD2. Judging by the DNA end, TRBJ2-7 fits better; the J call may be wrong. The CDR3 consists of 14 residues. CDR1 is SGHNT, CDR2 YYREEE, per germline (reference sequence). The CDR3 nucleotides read TGTGCCAGCAGCTTAAGCGGGAGGAGGGACGAGCAGTACTTC. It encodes CASSLSGRRDEQYF.

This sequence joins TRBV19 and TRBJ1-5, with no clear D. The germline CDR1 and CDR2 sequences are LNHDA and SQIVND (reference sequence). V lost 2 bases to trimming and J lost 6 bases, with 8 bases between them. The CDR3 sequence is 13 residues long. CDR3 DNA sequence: TGTGCCAGTAGTATATCGTTGAGTCAGCCCCAGCATTTT. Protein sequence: CASSISLSQPQHF.

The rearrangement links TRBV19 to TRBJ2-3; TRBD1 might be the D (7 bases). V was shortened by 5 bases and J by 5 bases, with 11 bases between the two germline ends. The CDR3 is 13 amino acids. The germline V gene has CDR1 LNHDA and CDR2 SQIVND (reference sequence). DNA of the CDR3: TGTGCCAGTAGTGGGGGGACAGTAGATACGCAGTATTTT. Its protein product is CASSGGTVDTQYF.

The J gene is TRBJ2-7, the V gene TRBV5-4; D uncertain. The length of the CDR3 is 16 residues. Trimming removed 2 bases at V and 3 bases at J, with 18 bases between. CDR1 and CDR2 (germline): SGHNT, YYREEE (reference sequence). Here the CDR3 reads CASSFHFSQKNYEQYF. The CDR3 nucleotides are TGTGCCAGCAGCTTCCATTTTTCACAGAAAAACTACGAGCAGTACTTC.

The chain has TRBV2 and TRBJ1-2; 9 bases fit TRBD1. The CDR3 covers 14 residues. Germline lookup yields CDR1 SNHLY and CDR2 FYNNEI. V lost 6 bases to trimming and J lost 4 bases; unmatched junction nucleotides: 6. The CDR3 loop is CASRSGQGFYGYTF. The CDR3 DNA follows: TGTGCCAGCAGATCGGGACAGGGATTCTATGGCTACACCTTC. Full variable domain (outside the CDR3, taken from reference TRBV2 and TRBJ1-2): EPEVTQTPSHQVTQMGQEVILRCVPISNHLYFYWYRQILGQKVEFLVSFYNNEISEKSEIFDDQFSVERPDGSNFTLKIRSTKLEDSAMYFCASRSGQGFYGYTFGSGTRLTVV.

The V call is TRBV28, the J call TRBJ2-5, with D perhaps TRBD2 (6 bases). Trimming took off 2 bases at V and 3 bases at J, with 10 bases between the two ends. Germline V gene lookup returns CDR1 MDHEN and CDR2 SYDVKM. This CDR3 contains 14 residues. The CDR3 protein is CASSLAGKEETQYF. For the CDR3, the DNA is TGTGCCAGCAGTTTAGCGGGAAAGGAAGAGACCCAGTACTTC.

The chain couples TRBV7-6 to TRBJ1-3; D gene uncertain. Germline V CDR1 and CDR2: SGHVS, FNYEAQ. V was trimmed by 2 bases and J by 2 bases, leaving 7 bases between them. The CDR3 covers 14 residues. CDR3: CASSLSGAGNTIYF. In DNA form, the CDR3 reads TGTGCCAGCAGCTTATCGGGAGCTGGAAACACCATATATTTT.

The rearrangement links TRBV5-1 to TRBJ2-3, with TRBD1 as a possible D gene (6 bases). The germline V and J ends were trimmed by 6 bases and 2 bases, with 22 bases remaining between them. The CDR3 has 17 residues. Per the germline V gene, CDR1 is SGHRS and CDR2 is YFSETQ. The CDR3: CASTRGAQGALTDTQYF. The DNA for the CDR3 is TGCGCCAGCACCCGGGGAGCACAGGGAGCCCTCACAGATACGCAGTATTTT.

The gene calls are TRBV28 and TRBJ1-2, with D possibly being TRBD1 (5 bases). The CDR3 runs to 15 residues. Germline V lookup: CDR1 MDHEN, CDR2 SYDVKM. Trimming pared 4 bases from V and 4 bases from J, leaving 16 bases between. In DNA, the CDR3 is TGTGCCAGCAGTTCTTATAACAGGTTACCCTATGGCTACACCTTC. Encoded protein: CASSSYNRLPYGYTF.

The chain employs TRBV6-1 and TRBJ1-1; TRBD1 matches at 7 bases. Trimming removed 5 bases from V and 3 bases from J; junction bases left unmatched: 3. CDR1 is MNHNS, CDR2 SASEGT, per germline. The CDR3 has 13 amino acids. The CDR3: CASSYDRDTEAFF. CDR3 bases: TGTGCCAGCAGTTATGACAGGGACACTGAAGCTTTCTTT.

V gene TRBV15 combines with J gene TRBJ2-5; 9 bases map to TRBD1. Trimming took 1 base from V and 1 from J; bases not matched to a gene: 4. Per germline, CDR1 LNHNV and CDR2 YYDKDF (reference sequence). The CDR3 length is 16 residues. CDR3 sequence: CATSRAGQGLQETQYF. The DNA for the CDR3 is TGTGCCACCAGCAGAGCTGGACAGGGGCTCCAAGAGACCCAGTACTTC.

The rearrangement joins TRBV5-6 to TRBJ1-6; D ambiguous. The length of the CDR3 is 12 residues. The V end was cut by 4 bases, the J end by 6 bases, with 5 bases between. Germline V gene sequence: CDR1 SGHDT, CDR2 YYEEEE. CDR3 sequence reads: CASSKSNSPLHF. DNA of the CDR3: TGTGCCAGCAGCAAGAGTAATTCACCCCTCCACTTT.

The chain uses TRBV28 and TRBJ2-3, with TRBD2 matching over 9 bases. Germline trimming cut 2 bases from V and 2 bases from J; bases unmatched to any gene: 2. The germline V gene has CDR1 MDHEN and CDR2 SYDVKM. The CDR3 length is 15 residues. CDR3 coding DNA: TGTGCCAGCAGTTTACCGGGACTAGCCACAGATACGCAGTATTTT. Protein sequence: CASSLPGLATDTQYF.